Listed below are T cell receptor beta chains from one sample, sequenced in a study of blood T cell repertoires in COVID-19. Profiled with immunoSEQ multiplex PCR; TCRdb holds only in-frame clones, not every one. Of 95,000 to 150,000 clones listed, about 86% are singletons. Sequenced: peripheral blood. Source of these receptors: a woman aged 45-60 years with active or convalescent COVID-19. CDR3s include the opening cysteine and the closing phenylalanine or tryptophan. The D gene is left open where the match is weak. Where a row states a size, it is once, few, many or the class of an expanded clone; other rows omit it.

>NA|NA|TRBJ1-2|TRBV7-9
TGTGCCAGCACCCTACCCAGGGATGGCTACACCTTC
CASTLPRDGYTF
>NA|NA|TRBJ1-5|TRBV5-5
TGTGCCAGCAGCTTTTCAGGGACAAGCAATCAGCCCCAGCATTTT
CASSFSGTSNQPQHF
>NA|TRBD2|TRBJ2-5|TRBV30
TGTGCCTGGAGTGTACCCAGGACTAGCGGGAGGGCCACCCAGTACTTC
CAWSVPRTSGRATQYF
>NA|TRBD2|TRBJ2-1|TRBV4-3
TGCGCCAGCAGCCAAGATTTAAGCGGGAGCTCCTACAATGAGCAGTTCTTC
CASSQDLSGSSYNEQFF
>NA|NA|TRBJ2-2|TRBV21-1
TGTGCCAGCAGCAAGGAGACAGGGAGAGCCTTCACCGGGGAGCTGTTTTTT
CASSKETGRAFTGELFF
>NA|NA|TRBJ2-5|TRBV24-1
TGTGCCACCAGTGATTGGGACTCGGGTGGAGAGACCCAGTACTTC
CATSDWDSGGETQYF
>NA|TRBD1|TRBJ1-6|TRBV6-5
TGTGCCAGCAGTCAGACAGGGTATTCACCCCTCCACTTT
CASSQTGYSPLHF
>NA|NA|TRBJ2-1|TRBV7-9
TGTGCCAGCAGCTTAGAGAGGTCTGAGCAGTTCTTC
CASSLERSEQFF
>NA|TRBD1|TRBJ2-7|TRBV12-3/TRBV12-4
TGTGCCAGCAGTGGGGGACAGCTGGTCGAGCAGTACTTC
CASSGGQLVEQYF
>NA|TRBD2|TRBJ2-1|TRBV7-6
TGTGCCAGCGGGACACAGCGGGAGACCTACAATGAGCAGTTCTTC
CASGTQRETYNEQFF
>NA|NA|TRBJ2-1|TRBV3-1/TRBV3-2
TGTGCCAGCAGCCAGACGGGATTAGGGCAGCAGTTCTTC
CASSQTGLGQQFF
>NA|NA|TRBJ2-1|TRBV6-5
TGTGCCAGCAGTTACGTTAGCTCCCTTGGGGAGCAGTTCTTC
CASSYVSSLGEQFF
>NA|NA|TRBJ2-2|TRBV6-2/TRBV6-3
TGTGCCAGCAGTGGGGCCCATGTGGGGGAGCTGTTTTTT
CASSGAHVGELFF
>NA|TRBD2|TRBJ2-3|TRBV5-1
TGCGCCAGCAGCTTGGGGGGGACTAGCGGTACAGATACGCAGTATTTT
CASSLGGTSGTDTQYF
>NA|TRBD1|TRBJ1-5|TRBV28
TGTGCCAGCAACGGTGACAGGGACTCGGGGCAGCCCCAGCATTTT
CASNGDRDSGQPQHF
>few|NA|TRBJ1-2|TRBV3-1/TRBV3-2
TGTGCCAGCAGCCGCCAGACAGGCGCTACTAACTATGGCTACACCTTC
CASSRQTGATNYGYTF
>NA|NA|TRBJ2-7|TRBV20-1
TGCAGTGCTCGGGACTTCCCAACGCAGTACTTC
CSARDFPTQYF
>few|TRBD1|TRBJ1-2|TRBV27
TGTGCCAGCAGTAAATGGACAGGGGGCAACTATGGCTACACCTTC
CASSKWTGGNYGYTF
>once|NA|TRBJ1-1|TRBV14
TGTGCCAGCAGCCAAGGACGAGTTCGGACCGGGGCTGAAGCTTTCTTT
CASSQGRVRTGAEAFF
>NA|TRBD1|TRBJ2-1|TRBV30
TGTGCCTGGAACAGGGGGTTCAACAATGAGCAGTTCTTC
CAWNRGFNNEQFF